Shown below are 7 T cell receptor beta chains from a single sample sequenced in a study of cytomegalovirus exposure and HLA in healthy donors (dated by TCRdb to between 2016 and 2019). Libraries were built with the immunoSEQ multiplex PCR assay. The multiplex PCR relied on a mix of 60 forward primers for TCR Vbeta segments and 13 reverse primers for TCR Jbeta segments. Entries here come from immuneACCESS through TCRdb and include only in-frame sequences with V and J called. Some clones fail to appear in such tables; in the studies checked, an unresolved V gene covers under half of the shortfall, and the cause of the remainder is unknown. Across this sample there are approximately 44,000 clones, with roughly 77% seen only once. The top ten clonotypes cover 1.4% of the sample. Specimen: PBMCs. The source is a man younger than 45 in good health and CMV-seronegative.

This clone was counted only a few times. This sequence joins TRBV27 and TRBJ2-5; a weak D match, TRBD2 (6 bases). The assigned J gene may be wrong: the sequence end matches TRBJ2-7 better. Germline values: CDR1 MNHEY, CDR2 SMNVEV (reference sequence). There are 16 residues in the CDR3. The CDR3 DNA reads as TGTGCCAGCAGTACCCAGTATCAGGGCCGGGGGTTCGAGCAGTACTTC. Amino acid sequence: CASSTQYQGRGFEQYF.

The chain couples TRBV5-1 to TRBJ2-7; possibly TRBD2 for D (5 bases). The CDR3 has 14 residues. The ends were cut back, 2 bases at V and 2 bases at J, with 11 bases in the middle. The germline V gene encodes CDR1 SGHRS and CDR2 YFSETQ. The chain's CDR3 is CASSFLAYPYEQYF. The DNA of the CDR3 is TGCGCCAGCAGCTTCTTAGCGTACCCCTACGAGCAGTACTTC.

The rearrangement joins TRBV5-6 to TRBJ2-5, with 7 bases fitting TRBD1. Germline trimming cut 4 bases from V and 5 bases from J; bases unmatched to any gene: 5. Germline V gene data show CDR1 as SGHDT and CDR2 as YYEEEE. The CDR3 consists of 13 residues. CDR3 sequence: CASSDRVPETQYF. Here the CDR3 DNA reads TGTGCCAGCAGCGACAGGGTACCTGAGACCCAGTACTTC.

CDR3 in amino acids: CASRPRGGASVYGYTF. In nucleotides, the CDR3 is TGTGCCAGCAGACCCCGGGGGGGGGCGTCGGTTTATGGCTACACCTTC. The gene calls are TRBV5-5 and TRBJ1-2; D might be TRBD1 (6 bases). V gave up 5 bases and J gave up 5 bases, with 22 bases separating them. The CDR3 length is 16 residues. The germline gives CDR1 SGHKS, CDR2 YYEKEE (reference sequence).

The chain couples TRBV7-7 to TRBJ2-2, with 7 bases lining up with TRBD1. CDR1 is SSHAT and CDR2 is FNYEAQ in the germline V gene (reference sequence). The J segment lost 6 bases and the V segment lost 6 bases, leaving 7 bases of the junction unmatched. The CDR3 has 14 amino acids. The DNA for the CDR3 is TGTGCCAGCAGTAGTACAGGGGTCCCCGGGGAGCTGTTTTTT. This sequence encodes CASSSTGVPGELFF.

In DNA form, the CDR3 reads TGCGCCAGCAGCTTGGGACTAGCGGGGGGGCTCACAGATACGCAGTATTTT. It codes for CASSLGLAGGLTDTQYF. The chain uses TRBV5-1 and TRBJ2-3; 14 bases agree with TRBD2. This CDR3 is 17 amino acids long. Germline V lookup: CDR1 SGHRS, CDR2 YFSETQ. J was trimmed by 2 bases and V by 0 bases; bases with no gene match: 2.

CDR3 amino acids: CASSEFQTGQMGGYTF. The CDR3 DNA sequence: TGCGCCAGCAGTGAGTTTCAGACGGGACAAATGGGTGGCTACACCTTC. This chain connects TRBV10-1 to TRBJ1-2; D might be TRBD1 (6 bases). Trimming left V 1 base short and J 7 bases short, with 19 bases between. This CDR3 contains 16 residues. Per germline, CDR1 WNHNN and CDR2 SYGVQD (reference sequence).